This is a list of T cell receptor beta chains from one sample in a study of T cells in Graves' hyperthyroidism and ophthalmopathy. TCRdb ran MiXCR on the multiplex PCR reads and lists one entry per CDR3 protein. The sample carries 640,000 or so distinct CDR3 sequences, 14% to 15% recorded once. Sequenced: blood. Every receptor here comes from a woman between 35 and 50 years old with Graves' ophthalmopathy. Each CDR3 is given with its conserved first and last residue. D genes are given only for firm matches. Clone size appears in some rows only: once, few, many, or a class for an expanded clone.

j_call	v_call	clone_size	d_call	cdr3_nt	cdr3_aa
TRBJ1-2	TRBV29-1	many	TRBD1	TGCAGCGTTGAAGATCAGGGCGTGACAGGGGGCGAAGGCTACACCTTC	CSVEDQGVTGGEGYTF
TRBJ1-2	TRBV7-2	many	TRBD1	TGTGCCAGCAGCCCGGGACAGATCTACACCTTC	CASSPGQIYTF
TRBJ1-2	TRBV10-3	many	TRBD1	TGTGCCATCACTGACGGGACAGGGGCCTTAGGTGGCTACACCTTC	CAITDGTGALGGYTF
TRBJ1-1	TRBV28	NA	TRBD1	TGTGCCAGCAGCCCGATCCCCGGGACAGAGAACACTGAAGCTTTCTTT	CASSPIPGTENTEAFF
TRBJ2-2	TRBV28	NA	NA	TGTGCCAGCGGCGAACAGGGTCACACCGGGGAGCTGTTTTTT	CASGEQGHTGELFF
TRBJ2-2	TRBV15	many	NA	TGTGCCACCAGCAGCGTGGCGTCGAAGGCCGGGGAGCTGTTTTTT	CATSSVASKAGELFF
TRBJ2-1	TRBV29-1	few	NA	TGCAGCGTTGACGTCCGTAATAATGAGCAGTTCTTC	CSVDVRNNEQFF
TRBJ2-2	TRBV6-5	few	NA	TGTGCCAGCAGTTACTCTAGCGAGATCACCGGGGAGCTGTTTTTT	CASSYSSEITGELFF
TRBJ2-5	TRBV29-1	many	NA	TGCAGCGCCAGCCCGGGGTTTCAGAGAGTCCTACAAGAGACCCAGTACTTC	CSASPGFQRVLQETQYF
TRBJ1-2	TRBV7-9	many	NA	TGTGCCAGCAGTCCAGGCAGGGCCCTCGGCTACACCTTC	CASSPGRALGYTF
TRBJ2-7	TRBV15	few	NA	TGTGCCACCAGCAGAGATTCGGGGGTAGCGAACTACGAGCAGTACTTC	CATSRDSGVANYEQYF
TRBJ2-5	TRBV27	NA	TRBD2	TGTGCCAGCAGAGGTCTGAAGTCTAGCGGCGAGACCCAGTACTTC	CASRGLKSSGETQYF
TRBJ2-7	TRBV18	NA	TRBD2	TGTGTCAGCTCCCCAGATAGCGGGAGCTACCGCTCCTACGAGCAGTACTTC	CVSSPDSGSYRSYEQYF
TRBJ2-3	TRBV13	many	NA	TGTGCCAGCAGCTTAGGCCTGGGCACAGATACGCAGTATTTT	CASSLGLGTDTQYF
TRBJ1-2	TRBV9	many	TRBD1	TGTGCCAGCAGCGGAGCGCAGACAGGGACGGGCGGCTACACCTTC	CASSGAQTGTGGYTF
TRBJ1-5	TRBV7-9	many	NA	TGTGCCAGCAGCTTTACAGGGTATCAGCCCCAGCATTTT	CASSFTGYQPQHF
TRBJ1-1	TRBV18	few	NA	TGTGCCAGCTCACCACGAGACGTGGGGAACACTGAAGCTTTCTTT	CASSPRDVGNTEAFF
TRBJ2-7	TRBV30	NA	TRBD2	TGTGCCTGGAGGAGCGACCCTAGCGGGAGCCACGAGCAGTACTTC	CAWRSDPSGSHEQYF
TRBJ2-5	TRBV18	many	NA	TGTGCCAGCTCACCATCGGAAGAGACCCAGTACTTC	CASSPSEETQYF
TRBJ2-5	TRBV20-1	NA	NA	TGCAGCCGGTCAGGGGGGTACGGGTTGGAGACCCAGTACTTC	CSRSGGYGLETQYF
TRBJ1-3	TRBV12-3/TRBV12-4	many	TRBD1	TGTGCCAGCAGACCGGACAGGGTCCTTGGAAACACCATATATTTT	CASRPDRVLGNTIYF
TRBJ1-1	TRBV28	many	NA	TGTGCCAGCACCGACCCGGGGGCGAACACTGAAGCTTTCTTT	CASTDPGANTEAFF
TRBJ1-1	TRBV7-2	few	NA	TGTGCCAGCAGCCAAAGATCGGATGAAGCTTTCTTT	CASSQRSDEAFF
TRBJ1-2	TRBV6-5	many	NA	TGTGCCAGCAGCTCAGGTGGGGTGGCTAACTATGGCTACACCTTC	CASSSGGVANYGYTF
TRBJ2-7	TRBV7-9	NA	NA	TGTGCCAGCAGCCCCTTTAGCACTCTACGAGGGCAGTACTTC	CASSPFSTLRGQYF
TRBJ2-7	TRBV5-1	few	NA	TGCGCCAGCAGCGGCGGTGCCAACATCTACGAGCAGTACTTT	CASSGGANIYEQYF
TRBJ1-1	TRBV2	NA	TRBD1	TGTGCCAGCAGGGAGACAGGGGTAGGTGAAGCTTTCTTT	CASRETGVGEAFF
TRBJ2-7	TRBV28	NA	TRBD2	TGTGCCAGCAGGTTACAGGCAGCGGGACCTCTTCAGTACTTC	CASRLQAAGPLQYF
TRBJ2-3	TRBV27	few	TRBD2	TGTGCCAGCAGTTCAGGACTAGCGGGAGCTCGGGGTACGCAGTATTTT	CASSSGLAGARGTQYF
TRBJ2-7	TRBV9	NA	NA	TGTGCCAGCAGCCCCTCGGGAACCTTGGGCGAGCAGTACTTC	CASSPSGTLGEQYF
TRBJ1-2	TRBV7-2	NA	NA	TGTGCCAGCAGCTTAGGGTCCCTTGGGTATGGCTACACCTTC	CASSLGSLGYGYTF
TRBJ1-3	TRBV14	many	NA	TGTGCCAGCAGTCTACACACGACTCCCTCTGGAAACACCATATATTTT	CASSLHTTPSGNTIYF
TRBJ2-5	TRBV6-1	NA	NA	TGTGCCAGCAGTGACGGACAACAACCAACCCAGTACTTC	CASSDGQQPTQYF
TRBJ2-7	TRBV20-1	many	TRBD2	TGCAGTGCAGAGGACGGGAGGGGGGCCGTCTACGAGCAGTACTTC	CSAEDGRGAVYEQYF
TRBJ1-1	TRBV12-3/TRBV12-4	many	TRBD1	TGTGCCAGCACCTTGACAGGGGTGAGGTCTGAAGCTTTCTTT	CASTLTGVRSEAFF
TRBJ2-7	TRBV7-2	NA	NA	TGTGCCAGCACCATGAGGGTGAGACTAGATGGGGAGCAGTACTTC	CASTMRVRLDGEQYF
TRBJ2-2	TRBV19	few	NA	TGTGCCACCGCCAAGGGGGTCCAGACCAACACCGGGGAGCTGTTTTTT	CATAKGVQTNTGELFF